This is a list of T cell receptor beta chains from one sample in a study of T cell repertoires in cytomegalovirus infection. TCRdb passed the reads through MiXCR, listing each CDR3 protein once. The top ten clones hold 12% of a sample with hundreds of thousands of distinct CDR3 sequences, 15% to 20% of them seen once. The sequencing sample was made of PBMCs. The receptor set was obtained from a human donor in good health (CMV status not recorded). Some clones in this sample may be carry-over from other donors' samples. The CDR3 runs from the conserved cysteine through the conserved F or W. Each record gives: V gene, D gene, clone size, J gene, CDR3 protein, CDR3 DNA. A D gene is named only where the DNA matches it firmly. Only part of the rows carry a size: once, few, many, or a class if the clone is expanded.

TRBV28,TRBD2,many,TRBJ2-7,CAGASGGTYGEQYF,TGTGCCGGAGCTAGCGGGGGGACCTATGGGGAGCAGTACTTC
TRBV20-1,NA,NA,TRBJ1-1,CSAEGRGGLAEAFF,TGCAGTGCCGAGGGCAGGGGAGGATTGGCTGAAGCTTTCTTT
TRBV20-1,NA,once,TRBJ2-7,CSARDGGRANTYEQYF,TGCAGTGCTAGAGATGGAGGGCGGGCAAACACCTACGAGCAGTACTTC
TRBV12-3/TRBV12-4,NA,many,TRBJ2-7,CASSLRGVASYEQYF,TGTGCCAGCAGTTTACGCGGGGTAGCCTCCTACGAGCAGTACTTC
TRBV7-9,NA,few,TRBJ2-3,CASSSLWDTQYF,TGTGCCAGCAGCTCACTCTGGGATACGCAGTATTTT
TRBV18,NA,NA,TRBJ2-6,CASSPVTGITSGANVLTF,TGTGCCAGCTCACCAGTTACAGGGATTACATCTGGGGCCAACGTCCTGACTTTC
TRBV12-3/TRBV12-4,NA,many,TRBJ2-6,CASSPGLYGANVLTF,TGTGCCAGCAGCCCAGGGCTATACGGGGCCAACGTCCTGACTTTC
TRBV7-8,TRBD1,many,TRBJ2-4,CASSPKRLARDRRFLAKNIQYF,TGTGCCAGCAGCCCAAAACGATTGGCCCGGGACAGGCGATTCCTAGCCAAAAACATTCAGTACTTC
TRBV3-1,TRBD1,few,TRBJ2-7,CASSHGSGTGLYEQYF,TGTGCCAGCAGCCATGGATCCGGGACAGGGCTCTACGAGCAGTACTTC
TRBV2,TRBD1,NA,TRBJ1-4,CASSPDRENEKLFF,TGTGCCAGCAGCCCCGACAGGGAGAATGAAAAACTGTTTTTT
TRBV19,TRBD1,NA,TRBJ2-3,CASSSGQGARTDTQYF,TGTGCCAGTAGTTCCGGACAGGGGGCGCGCACAGATACGCAGTATTTT
TRBV28,TRBD2,many,TRBJ2-3,CASSIGLAGYTQYF,TGTGCCAGCAGTATTGGACTAGCGGGTTATACGCAGTATTTT
TRBV7-6,NA,many,TRBJ1-1,CASSSNWGYSNTEAFF,TGTGCCAGCAGCTCCAACTGGGGGTACTCGAACACTGAAGCTTTCTTT
TRBV5-1,NA,few,TRBJ2-2,CASSLDVVGELFF,TGCGCCAGCAGCTTGGATGTAGTCGGGGAGCTGTTTTTT
TRBV2,TRBD2,many,TRBJ2-4,CASTTSPLAGGGKNIQYF,TGTGCCAGCACCACGAGCCCCCTAGCGGGGGGTGGCAAAAACATTCAGTACTTC